This T cell receptor (beta chain) was profiled in a study of cytomegalovirus exposure and HLA in healthy donors. This clone was seen once. V was pared by 5 bases and J by 0 bases, with 19 bases between. Germline V gene lookup returns CDR1 SNHLY and CDR2 FYNNEI. The CDR3 has 18 residues. The PCR had 60 Vbeta and 13 Jbeta primers. Sequencing was performed with immunoSEQ multiplex PCR; in TCRdb, only in-frame clones are kept and a portion is missing. The repertoire includes over 200,000 clones, 70% of them detected once, and 2.6% sits in the top ten. The sample comprised PBMCs. The rearrangement links TRBV2 to TRBJ2-2; D is ambiguous. The clonotype was recovered from a man aged 40-55 years in good health and CMV-seropositive. The CDR3 sequence is CASSTQWVGSSNTGELFF. The CDR3 nucleotides read TGTGCCAGCAGTACCCAATGGGTGGGCAGCTCGAACACCGGGGAGCTGTTTTTT.